This entry lists 7 T cell receptor beta chains sequenced from one sample in a study of shared clonotypes between healthy human individuals. Using immunoSEQ multiplex PCR, the repertoire was profiled, and TCRdb retains in-frame clones only, with some absent. Among millions of clones listed, over 85% were seen once. The sequencing sample was made of naive CD4+ T cells sorted from blood. Subset indicated: CD45RA+ positively selected. The receptors were gathered from a man younger than 30 in good health.

V gene TRBV6-1 combines with J gene TRBJ2-3, with D unresolved. Germline lookup yields CDR1 MNHNS and CDR2 SASEGT. The CDR3 is 12 residues long. With 8 bases removed from V and 2 bases from J, the gap between germline ends came to 8 bases. The CDR3 protein is CASGFNTDTQYF. CDR3 DNA: TGTGCCAGCGGGTTCAACACAGATACGCAGTATTTT.

This chain links TRBV7-8 with TRBJ1-5, with D perhaps TRBD1 (6 bases). Germline values: CDR1 SGHVS, CDR2 FQNEAQ. This CDR3 is 17 amino acids long. V lost 0 bases to trimming and J lost 1 base, with 13 bases between them. The CDR3 loop reads CASSLARQGRSNQPQHF. The CDR3 DNA follows: TGTGCCAGCAGCTTAGCGAGGCAGGGGCGCAGCAATCAGCCCCAGCATTTT.

The table lists this clone with a count of one. V is TRBV6-1 and J is TRBJ2-7; D gene ambiguous. CDR3 length equals 14 residues. Trimming shortened V by 6 bases and J by 0 bases, and 12 bases separated the two germline ends. The germline V gene has CDR1 MNHNS and CDR2 SASEGT. CDR3 DNA: TGTGCCAGCAGCGACACTTGGGACTCCTACGAGCAGTACTTC. Amino acids: CASSDTWDSYEQYF.

V and J are TRBV27 and TRBJ2-7, with 12 bases matching TRBD2. This CDR3 is 14 amino acids long. The J segment lost 5 bases and the V segment lost 6 bases, leaving 5 bases of the junction unmatched. Germline V CDR1 and CDR2: MNHEY, SMNVEV (reference sequence). CDR3 nucleotides: TGTGCCAGCAGACCACTAGCGGGAGGTGACGAGCAGTACTTC. Protein product: CASRPLAGGDEQYF.

A few counts support this clone. The chain uses TRBV5-1 and TRBJ1-5; D unclear. This CDR3 region has 13 residues. V dropped 0 bases and J dropped 6 bases, with 7 bases sitting between them. Per the germline V gene, CDR1 is SGHRS and CDR2 is YFSETQ. CDR3 DNA: TGCGCCAGCAGCTTGGACTGGGCTCAGCCCCAGCATTTT. Translated, it gives CASSLDWAQPQHF.

This chain links TRBV6-1 with TRBJ1-1; D is unresolved. Germline values: CDR1 MNHNS, CDR2 SASEGT. This CDR3 comprises 15 residues. Trimming removed 7 bases at V and 5 bases at J, with 20 bases between. The CDR3 here is CASKVDAYSRTEAFF. The DNA for the CDR3 is TGTGCCAGCAAGGTGGATGCCTATTCAAGGACTGAAGCTTTCTTT.

The rearrangement uses TRBV14 and TRBJ1-6; D is perhaps TRBD1 (5 bases). There are 15 residues in the CDR3. Germline V gene sequence: CDR1 SGHDN, CDR2 FVKESK. Trimming pared 1 base from V and 9 bases from J, leaving 13 bases between. As DNA, the CDR3 is TGTGCCAGCAGCCAAGCGGGGCTCAAGCGTTCACCCCTCCACTTT. Translated: CASSQAGLKRSPLHF.